This T cell receptor (beta chain) was profiled in a study of blood T cell repertoires in COVID-19. Study summary: Sites in the United States, Italy and Spain provided acute and convalescent COVID-19 samples. T cells, B-cell-depleted T cells, or PBMCs provided the cDNA or gDNA that served as material.

Per the original methods: Estimation of nucleated cell counts was performed using reference gene primer amplification. The assay was immunoSEQ multiplex PCR, and TCRdb's table has in-frame clones only and misses some. V, J and clone size reflect that table, while D and trimming were determined from the DNA. The repertoire includes approximately 68,000 clones, 80% to 90% of them detected once, and roughly 10% sits in the top ten. The sequenced sample was peripheral blood. The sequence came from a man between 65 and 85 years old with active or convalescent COVID-19.

CDR3 sequence reads: CASSEDLRDIHGYTF. DNA for the CDR3: TGTGCCAGCAGTGAGGACCTCCGGGACATTCACGGCTACACCTTC. The chain combines TRBV6-1 with TRBJ1-2; D might be TRBD1 (6 bases). Trimming removed 3 bases from V and 8 bases from J, with 19 bases in between. The CDR3 has 15 amino acids. Germline-derived CDR1 and CDR2 are MNHNS and SASEGT.